The clone carrying this T cell receptor (beta chain) was found many times. Its antigen is currently unknown. Purified naive CD4+ T cells were depleted of CD25+ Tregs. After constant-region reverse-primer amplification, full-length variable regions underwent semi-nested PCR with Nested Universal Primer A. One entry per CDR3 protein, called by TCRdb with MiXCR from the 5' RACE reads. The sample consists of 45,000 to 60,000 distinct CDR3 sequences, approximately 25% of them appearing once. CDR3 size: 14 residues. The junction had 4 bases not matched to a gene; V was cut back by 6 bases and J by 4 bases. Germline V lookup: CDR1 SGHTA, CDR2 FQGNSA. Study findings and constraints: The TCR gene usage of tumor memory CD4+ T cells clustered together with blood and lymph node memory CD4+ cells and with lymph node naive CD4+ cells.

The clonotype was recovered from a female donor with breast cancer. The chain uses TRBV7-2 and TRBJ2-7; 12 nucleotides match TRBD2. The specimen sequenced was tumor-infiltrating naive CD4+ T cells sorted from the breast tumor. As to subset: naive CD4+ T cells, CD4+CD45RA+CD25-. The CDR3 sequence: CASSVTSGGYEQYF. CDR3 DNA sequence: TGTGCCAGCAGTGTGACTAGCGGGGGATACGAGCAGTACTTC.